Presented here are 11 T cell receptor beta chains from one specimen sequenced in a study of T cells in Graves' hyperthyroidism and ophthalmopathy. RNA transcripts were the template for amplifying TCR beta CDR3 regions. The study used the HTBI primer set for a first-round RT-PCR of the TCR CDR3. TCRdb re-analysed the multiplex PCR reads in MiXCR, keeping a single row per CDR3 protein. The repertoire consists of about 400,000 distinct CDR3 sequences, with under 15% occurring once and the leading ten covering approximately 29%. Input material: blood. These receptor sequences come from a woman aged 25-40 years with Graves' hyperthyroidism.

In its sample, this clonotype was seen many times. This rearrangement joins TRBV28 to TRBJ1-5; 7 nucleotides agree with TRBD1. The CDR3 totals 13 residues. Unmatched junction bases numbered 7, after V lost 7 bases and J lost 7 bases. The V gene's germline CDR1 is MDHEN and CDR2 SYDVKM. The CDR3 spells CASIPGGEQPQHF. CDR3 bases: TGTGCCAGCATTCCAGGGGGGGAACAGCCCCAGCATTTT.

This clonotype was counted ten times or more. The gene calls are TRBV28 and TRBJ2-7; D ambiguous. CDR1 is MDHEN, CDR2 SYDVKM, per germline. CDR3 length: 14 residues. With 2 bases removed from V and 5 bases from J, the gap between germline ends came to 13 bases. DNA for the CDR3: TGTGCCAGCAGTTTACAGGATCCCGTGGACGAGCAGTACTTC. Translating it yields CASSLQDPVDEQYF.

The chain is built from TRBV6-2 or TRBV6-3 and TRBJ2-5, with TRBD2 matching over 8 bases. J was trimmed by 2 bases and V by 2 bases; bases with no gene match: 7. The germline V gene encodes CDR1 MNHEY and CDR2 SVGEGT. This CDR3 contains 16 residues. In nucleotides, the CDR3 is TGTGCCAGCAGTTACGCGGGAGGCCGGGGGCAAGAGACCCAGTACTTC. Amino acids: CASSYAGGRGQETQYF.

This clonotype occurred many times. This chain uses TRBV7-9 with TRBJ2-1; 8 positions match TRBD1. Losses at the gene ends were 5 bases for V and 4 bases for J; bases not matched to a gene: 13. This CDR3 spans 17 amino acids. Germline V gives CDR1 SEHNR, CDR2 FQNEAQ (reference sequence). CDR3 amino acids: CASSPQADRVVYNEQFF. CDR3 nucleotide sequence: TGTGCCAGCAGCCCACAAGCGGACAGGGTGGTGTACAATGAGCAGTTCTTC.

This clonotype was observed a few times. The genes are TRBV6-1 and TRBJ2-7; 12 nucleotides match TRBD2. CDR1 is MNHNS, CDR2 SASEGT, per germline. This CDR3 comprises 15 residues. Losses at the gene ends were 6 bases for V and 2 bases for J; bases not matched to a gene: 5. The CDR3 sequence: CASRIRLAGAYEQYF. The CDR3 DNA is TGTGCCAGCAGAATCAGACTAGCGGGGGCCTACGAGCAGTACTTC.

A remark on this clonotype: A much bigger clone sits one base away, suggesting this may be a read error. The rearrangement joins TRBV20-1 to TRBJ2-7; possible D gene TRBD2, 7 bases. Trimming removed 5 bases from V and 3 bases from J, with 20 bases in between. The CDR3 extends over 15 amino acids. From germline, CDR1 is DFQATT and CDR2 SNEGSKA (reference sequence). The CDR3, as DNA: TGCAGTGCTGCCGGGACTAACCAGGGGAACTACGAGCAGTACTTC. It is translated as CSAAGTNQGNYEQYF.

This clonotype was found many times. The chain recombines TRBV7-8 with TRBJ2-3; D is perhaps TRBD2 (5 bases). Germline CDR1 reads SGHVS; CDR2 reads FQNEAQ. This CDR3 region has 16 residues. The ends were cut back, 5 bases at V and 0 bases at J, with 15 bases in the middle. The CDR3 protein is CASSPGLYSSTDTQYF. CDR3 coding DNA: TGTGCCAGCAGCCCAGGACTCTACTCTAGCACAGATACGCAGTATTTT.

The V and J genes are TRBV6-1 and TRBJ2-7; 8 nucleotides align to TRBD2. The CDR3 is 15 amino acids. From germline, CDR1 is MNHNS and CDR2 SASEGT. V shed 1 base and J 5 bases; nucleotides not matched to a gene: 7. The CDR3 protein is CASSEGREGLDEQYF. The CDR3 DNA reads as TGTGCCAGCAGTGAAGGTCGGGAGGGCCTCGACGAGCAGTACTTC.

This clonotype was counted between two and nine times. This chain uses TRBV28 with TRBJ1-4; the D gene is possibly TRBD1 (6 bases). CDR1 and CDR2 from the germline V gene are MDHEN and SYDVKM. The CDR3 length is 14 residues. V dropped 3 bases and J dropped 10 bases, with 15 bases sitting between them. DNA for the CDR3: TGTGCCAGCAGTTTGGGGGGGGCCGGTGGAAAACTGTTTTTT. Encoded protein: CASSLGGAGGKLFF.

This clonotype was detected ten times or more. DNA for the CDR3: TGTGCCAGCAGCCAATGGGGGCATGGCTACACCTTC. It codes for CASSQWGHGYTF. V and J are TRBV3-1 and TRBJ1-2, with D tentatively TRBD1 (6 bases). The V gene's germline CDR1 is LGHDT and CDR2 YNNKEL (reference sequence). The V gene lost 2 bases and the J gene lost 6 bases, with 7 bases spanning the gap. This CDR3 is built from 12 residues.

This clonotype has at least ten counts. This sequence joins TRBV28 and TRBJ2-7, with TRBD2 matching over 10 bases. Germline loops: CDR1 MDHEN, CDR2 SYDVKM. With 5 bases clipped from V and 2 bases from J, the junction kept 3 bases outside the gene matches. The CDR3 is 14 residues long. CDR3 in amino acids: CASSGLAEAYEQYF. The CDR3 DNA reads as TGTGCCAGCAGTGGACTAGCGGAGGCCTACGAGCAGTACTTC.